The T cell receptor beta chain described here comes from a study of blood T cells in healthy people across ages. At least ten counts were recorded for this clonotype. Using a J-beta primer mix together with a sample-barcoded 5' primer, a second PCR was run for about 6 to 12 cycles. MiXCR, run by TCRdb on the 5' RACE reads, gives a single entry per CDR3 protein. The sample has approximately 960,000 distinct CDR3 sequences; almost 30% are singletons. Germline CDR1 SQVTM, CDR2 ANQGSEA. The CDR3 contains 14 residues. The trim removed 4 bases at V and 2 bases at J, leaving 6 bases unmatched. Each individual donor underwent a draw of approximately 10 milliliters of peripheral blood. These data were likewise used in another study, on T cells of mothers and their children. As that study records: It was observed that no persistent microchimeric T cell clones could be detected.

Material for sequencing was blood. The chain is built from TRBV29-1 and TRBJ2-7; 9 nucleotides match TRBD1. The TCR was taken from a woman aged 40 to 50 in good health. The DNA for the CDR3 is TGCAGCGTTGCCCGGGACAGGGCCGCCTACGAGCAGTACTTC. It codes for CSVARDRAAYEQYF.